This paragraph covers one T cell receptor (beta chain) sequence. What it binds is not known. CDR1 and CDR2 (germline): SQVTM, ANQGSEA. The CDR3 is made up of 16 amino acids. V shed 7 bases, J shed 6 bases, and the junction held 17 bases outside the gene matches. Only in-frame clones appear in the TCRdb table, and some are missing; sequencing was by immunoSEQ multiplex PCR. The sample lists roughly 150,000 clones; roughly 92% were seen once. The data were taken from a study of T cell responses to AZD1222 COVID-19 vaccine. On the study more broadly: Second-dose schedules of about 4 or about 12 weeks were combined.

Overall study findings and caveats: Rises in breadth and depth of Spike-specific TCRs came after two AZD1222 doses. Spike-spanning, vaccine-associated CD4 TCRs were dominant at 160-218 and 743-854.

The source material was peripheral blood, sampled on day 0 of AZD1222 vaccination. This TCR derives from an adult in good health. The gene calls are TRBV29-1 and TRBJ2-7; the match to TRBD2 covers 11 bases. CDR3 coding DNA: TGCAGCGCCACCGGGACTAGCGGAGGGCTGACGGGCGAGCAGTACTTC. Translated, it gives CSATGTSGGLTGEQYF.